The 16 T cell receptor beta chains in this list originate from one sample, sequenced in a study of OX40 agonist ivuxolimab in advanced cancers. The table came from immunoSEQ multiplex PCR; TCRdb's copy has only in-frame clones and leaves some out. The table shows tens of thousands of clones, with about 90% occurring only once. The sequencing here drew on CD4+ or CD8+ T cells sorted from blood, taken in a trial of the OX40 agonist ivuxolimab. Receptors originate from an adult with an advanced solid tumor such as melanoma, head and neck, liver or kidney cancer.

The CDR3 coding sequence is TGTGCCAGCAGTGAAGGGTTGGGACTACCAGAGACCCAGTACTTC. Translation: CASSEGLGLPETQYF. This sequence joins TRBV6-1 and TRBJ2-5, with 7 bases matching TRBD2. Germline V gene lookup returns CDR1 MNHNS and CDR2 SASEGT. The CDR3 has 15 residues. Unmatched junction bases numbered 6, after V lost 1 base and J lost 4 bases.

The genes are TRBV30 and TRBJ1-2; a possible D gene is TRBD1 (5 bases). Germline-derived CDR1 and CDR2 are GTSNPN and SVGIG (reference sequence). This CDR3 region has 13 residues. The V end lost 3 bases, the J end lost 2 bases, and 10 bases lay between the germline ends. Here the CDR3 reads CAWRGGNNYGYTF. The CDR3 DNA reads as TGTGCCTGGAGGGGGGGAAACAACTATGGCTACACCTTC.

The V and J genes are TRBV6-5 and TRBJ2-5; D may be TRBD1 (8 bases). Trimming cost V 5 bases and J 6 bases, with 16 bases left between them. The CDR3 has 14 residues. Germline V lookup: CDR1 MNHEY, CDR2 SVGAGI. The CDR3 DNA sequence: TGTGCCAGCAGTCGAACAGGGGGAGGGAAGACCCAGTACTTC. It yields the protein CASSRTGGGKTQYF.

This sequence joins TRBV7-8 and TRBJ1-1; D is unresolved. Trimming stripped 4 bases from V and 0 bases from J, with 9 bases between. This CDR3 contains 14 residues. Germline V lookup: CDR1 SGHVS, CDR2 FQNEAQ. The CDR3 here is CASSSRRLNTEAFF. CDR3 nucleotide sequence: TGTGCCAGCAGCTCGCGACGTCTGAACACTGAAGCTTTCTTT. The full variable domain, in which reference TRBV7-8 and TRBJ1-1 provide the parts outside the CDR3, is GAGVSQSPRYKVAKRGQDVALRCDPISGHVSLFWYQQALGQGPEFLTYFQNEAQLDKSGLPSDRFFAERPEGSVSTLKIQRTQQEDSAVYLCASSSRRLNTEAFFGQGTRLTVV.

With respect to this clone: The junction shows a germline mismatch at one end, possibly a read error. The chain has TRBV7-7 and TRBJ2-3; the D call may be TRBD1 or TRBD2 (6 bases each). Germline-derived CDR1 and CDR2 are SSHAT and FNYEAQ (reference sequence). The CDR3 sequence is 16 residues long. The CDR3 spells CASSLGGPNGGDTQYF. The CDR3 DNA sequence: TGTGCTAGCAGCTTAGGGGGACCTAACGGGGGAGATACGCAGTATTTT.

This clone turned up a few times. The chain couples TRBV7-2 to TRBJ2-5, with TRBD2 matching over 8 bases. Trimming at V came to 2 bases and at J to 7 bases, leaving 12 bases not matched to a gene. This CDR3 is built from 16 residues. The germline V gene encodes CDR1 SGHTA and CDR2 FQGNSA. CDR3 sequence reads: CASSLRTSGGGGTQYF. The CDR3, as DNA: TGTGCCAGCAGCTTAAGAACTAGCGGAGGGGGGGGGACCCAGTACTTC.

This clone was counted only a few times. V gene TRBV4-1 combines with J gene TRBJ2-1; D perhaps matches TRBD2 (5 bases). With 6 bases removed from V and 9 bases from J, the gap between germline ends came to 18 bases. The CDR3 length is 14 residues. CDR1 is MGHRA, CDR2 YSYEKL, per germline. CDR3 DNA sequence: TGCGCCAGCAGTTCCCGGGAAAGGAACCCTGAGCAGTTCTTC. This gives the protein CASSSRERNPEQFF.

This chain connects TRBV30 to TRBJ2-3; 7 bases are shared with TRBD2. The CDR3 length is 13 residues. Germline-derived CDR1 and CDR2 are GTSNPN and SVGIG (reference sequence). With 8 bases clipped from V and 1 base from J, the junction kept 6 bases outside the gene matches. The CDR3 here is CAGGGEGTDTQYF. The CDR3 nucleotides read TGTGCCGGGGGGGGAGAGGGCACAGATACGCAGTATTTT.

The rearrangement uses TRBV2 and TRBJ1-2, with TRBD1 matching over 8 bases. The CDR3 is made up of 13 amino acids. After removal of 5 bases from V and 8 bases from J, the junction contained 7 bases not matched to a gene. CDR1 and CDR2 from the germline V gene are SNHLY and FYNNEI. This chain's CDR3 is CASSLGQGYGYTF. As DNA, the CDR3 is TGTGCCAGCAGTTTAGGACAGGGTTACGGCTACACCTTC.

The CDR3 bases are TGTGCCAGCAGTTCGTCCCGGGACAGGGGCCAGCCCCAGCATTTT. Protein product: CASSSSRDRGQPQHF. This chain connects TRBV6-5 to TRBJ1-5, with 10 bases matching TRBD1. The V gene's germline CDR1 is MNHEY and CDR2 SVGAGI. This CDR3 is 15 amino acids long. Unmatched junction bases numbered 7, after V lost 4 bases and J lost 7 bases.

V usage is TRBV19 and J usage is TRBJ2-3, with 7 nucleotides matching TRBD1. This CDR3 has 14 amino acids. V shed 5 bases and J 4 bases; nucleotides not matched to a gene: 6. Germline lookup yields CDR1 LNHDA and CDR2 SQIVND (reference sequence). The CDR3: CASSPRQGADTQYF. CDR3 bases: TGTGCCAGTAGTCCCCGACAGGGCGCAGATACGCAGTATTTT.

The chain links TRBV6-6 to TRBJ2-7; a weak D match, TRBD2 (6 bases). The CDR3 totals 14 residues. The germline V gene encodes CDR1 MNHNY and CDR2 SVGAGI (reference sequence). V lost 6 bases and J lost 2, with 14 bases in between. CDR3 protein: CASSYSGGTYEQYF. The CDR3 region has the DNA TGTGCCAGCAGCTATTCCGGGGGTACCTACGAGCAGTACTTC.

The V call is TRBV5-1, the J call TRBJ2-7, with 9 nucleotides matching TRBD1. The V and J ends lost 7 bases and 6 bases, in that order; junction bases with no gene match: 8. The CDR3 extends over 13 amino acids. The V gene's germline CDR1 is SGHRS and CDR2 YFSETQ. The CDR3 reads CASGGQGLGEQYF. As DNA, the CDR3 is TGCGCCAGCGGCGGACAGGGGCTGGGCGAGCAGTACTTC.

The chain joins TRBV7-2 to TRBJ1-2; 7 bases are shared with TRBD1. Losses at the gene ends were 2 bases for V and 5 bases for J; bases not matched to a gene: 11. CDR1 SGHTA and CDR2 FQGNSA come from the germline V gene. The CDR3 is made up of 16 amino acids. The CDR3 loop reads CASSLNRPDRVYGYTF. CDR3 DNA sequence: TGTGCCAGCAGCTTAAATCGCCCTGACAGGGTATATGGCTACACCTTC.

This chain joins TRBV7-3 and TRBJ2-2, with 14 bases identical to TRBD2. Germline CDR1 reads SGHTA; CDR2 reads FQGTGA. Unmatched junction bases numbered 4, after V lost 4 bases and J lost 3 bases. CDR3 length: 17 amino acids. The CDR3 DNA reads TGTGCCAGCAGCTCGACGGGACTAGCGGGAGACACCGGGGAGCTGTTTTTT. Translated: CASSSTGLAGDTGELFF.

The chain recombines TRBV5-5 with TRBJ1-4; 7 positions agree with TRBD1. Germline V gene lookup returns CDR1 SGHKS and CDR2 YYEKEE (reference sequence). The CDR3 length is 15 residues. The J segment lost 8 bases and the V segment lost 4 bases, leaving 11 bases of the junction unmatched. CDR3 residues: CASSPDGGGEEKLFF. CDR3 sequence (DNA): TGTGCCAGCAGCCCGGATGGAGGGGGCGAGGAAAAACTGTTTTTT.